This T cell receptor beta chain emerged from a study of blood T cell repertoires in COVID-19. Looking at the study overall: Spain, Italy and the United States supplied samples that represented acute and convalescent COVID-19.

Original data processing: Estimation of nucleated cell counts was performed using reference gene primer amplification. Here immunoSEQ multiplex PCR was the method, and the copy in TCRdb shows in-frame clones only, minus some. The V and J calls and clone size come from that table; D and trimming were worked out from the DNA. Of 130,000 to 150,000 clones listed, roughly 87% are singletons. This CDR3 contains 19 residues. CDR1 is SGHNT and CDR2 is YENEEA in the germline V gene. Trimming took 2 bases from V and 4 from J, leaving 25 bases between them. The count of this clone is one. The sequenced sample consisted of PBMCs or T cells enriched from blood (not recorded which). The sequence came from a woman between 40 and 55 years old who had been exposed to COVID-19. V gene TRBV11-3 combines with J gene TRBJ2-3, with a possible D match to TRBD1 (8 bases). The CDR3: CASSLLDRECAGEPDTQYF. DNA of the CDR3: TGTGCCAGCAGCTTATTGGACAGGGAATGCGCGGGAGAGCCAGATACGCAGTATTTT. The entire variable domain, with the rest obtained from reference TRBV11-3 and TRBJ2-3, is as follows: EAGVVQSPRYKIIEKKQPVAFWCNPISGHNTLYWYLQNLGQGPELLIRYENEEAVDDSQLPKDRFSAERLKGVDSTLKIQPAELGDSAVYLCASSLLDRECAGEPDTQYFGPGTRLTVL.